Sequencing of this T cell receptor beta chain was carried out in a study of HIV-infected patients and healthy controls. This clonotype ranks as medium-sized. No cell fractionation was done, so the repertoire covers all unsorted peripheral blood T cells. cDNA was made from around 0.45 ug RNA using alpha and beta constant primers. Alpha and beta chain libraries were made separately by chain-specific third strand synthesis with multiplexing indices. TCRdb analysed the 5' RACE reads with MiXCR anew, one entry per CDR3 protein. The sample yields 12,000 to 15,000 distinct CDR3 sequences, roughly a tenth seen once. The CDR3 spans 16 residues. From germline, CDR1 is SGHTA and CDR2 FQGNSA. V lost 0 bases, J lost 1 base, and 12 bases lay in between.

The sequencing input was blood. This chain uses TRBV7-2 with TRBJ1-1; D is undetermined. The receptor was isolated from an adult in good health. CDR3 amino acids: CASSLAAIRANTEAFF. Here the CDR3 DNA reads TGTGCCAGCAGCTTAGCCGCTATTAGGGCGAACACTGAAGCTTTCTTT.